These T cell receptor beta chains were read from a single sample in a study of monozygotic twins with cystic fibrosis. Here immunoSEQ multiplex PCR was the method, and the copy in TCRdb shows in-frame clones only, minus some. The profile shows roughly 28,000 clones, approximately 80% of them singletons. Material for sequencing was blood. The receptors here all came from a girl aged 2 to 9 with cystic fibrosis. Each CDR3 is given with its conserved first and last residue.

v_call: TRBV7-9
j_call: TRBJ1-5
cdr3_aa: CASSLGLIYRHSNQPQHF

v_call: TRBV29-1
j_call: TRBJ2-3
cdr3_aa: CSVRRDTDTQYF

v_call: TRBV2
j_call: TRBJ2-5
cdr3_aa: CASSWPTVSETQYF

v_call: TRBV28
j_call: TRBJ2-7
cdr3_aa: CASSLRGEQYF

v_call: TRBV7-2
j_call: TRBJ2-1
cdr3_aa: CASSFAPNGGEQFF

v_call: TRBV30
j_call: TRBJ2-7
cdr3_aa: CAWSVFGGPRYEQYF

v_call: TRBV29-1
j_call: TRBJ1-2
cdr3_aa: CSATWGANYGYTF

v_call: TRBV27
j_call: TRBJ1-6
cdr3_aa: CASSLEQLGSPLHF

v_call: TRBV19
j_call: TRBJ1-5
cdr3_aa: CASSIGGRTFNQPQHF

v_call: TRBV6-5
j_call: TRBJ1-3
cdr3_aa: CASFRQGSGNTIYF

v_call: TRBV19
j_call: TRBJ2-3
cdr3_aa: CASSIGGGRHTDTQYF

v_call: TRBV4-2
j_call: TRBJ1-3
cdr3_aa: CASSPVKEIGNTIYF

v_call: TRBV30
j_call: TRBJ1-1
cdr3_aa: CAWSGFIGHTEAFF

v_call: TRBV9
j_call: TRBJ1-6
cdr3_aa: CASSVRQSDSPLHF

v_call: TRBV2
j_call: TRBJ1-2
cdr3_aa: CASSQGYGYTF

v_call: TRBV15
j_call: TRBJ2-1
cdr3_aa: CATSRAPRESGNEQFF

v_call: TRBV5-6
j_call: TRBJ1-1
cdr3_aa: CASSLGQGRNTEAFF

v_call: TRBV27
j_call: TRBJ1-5
cdr3_aa: CASSNSANNQPQHF

v_call: TRBV30
j_call: TRBJ2-7
cdr3_aa: CAWSPGSGTDEQYF

v_call: TRBV7-8
j_call: TRBJ2-3
cdr3_aa: CASSATGTFTDTQYF

v_call: TRBV27
j_call: TRBJ2-7
cdr3_aa: CASSLTPTYEQYF

v_call: TRBV6-4
j_call: TRBJ1-2
cdr3_aa: CARGTEPSNYGYTF

v_call: TRBV5-5
j_call: TRBJ1-2
cdr3_aa: CASGTGPESTF

v_call: TRBV4-1
j_call: TRBJ2-7
cdr3_aa: CASSNPGQIPDYEQYF

v_call: TRBV2
j_call: TRBJ1-1
cdr3_aa: CATVSSADTEAFF

v_call: TRBV10-1
j_call: TRBJ2-7
cdr3_aa: CASSENSAGYEQYF

v_call: TRBV5-5
j_call: TRBJ1-2
cdr3_aa: CASSSWTSYGYTF

v_call: TRBV27
j_call: TRBJ2-1
cdr3_aa: CASSFLAGAPSYNEQFF

v_call: TRBV30
j_call: TRBJ1-4
cdr3_aa: CAWKALGDEKLFF

v_call: TRBV6-1
j_call: TRBJ1-1
cdr3_aa: CASSEHPGTEAFF

v_call: TRBV7-9
j_call: TRBJ2-1
cdr3_aa: CASRRTSGRYNEQFF

v_call: TRBV19
j_call: TRBJ1-3
cdr3_aa: CASSGLRTESSGNTIYF

v_call: TRBV10-2
j_call: TRBJ1-5
cdr3_aa: CASTSDRVEPQHF

v_call: TRBV6-1
j_call: TRBJ1-4
cdr3_aa: CASSRDLLDEKLFF

v_call: TRBV5-8
j_call: TRBJ2-3
cdr3_aa: CASSLGGKSTDTQYF

v_call: TRBV27
j_call: TRBJ1-2
cdr3_aa: CASSLEGVGVARGYTF

v_call: TRBV25-1
j_call: TRBJ2-7
cdr3_aa: CASSESGTRHYEQYF

v_call: TRBV5-1
j_call: TRBJ2-3
cdr3_aa: CASSPAGSSTDTQYF

v_call: TRBV10-2
j_call: TRBJ1-1
cdr3_aa: CASRQSRQAFF

v_call: TRBV2
j_call: TRBJ1-2
cdr3_aa: CASSEAMANLYGYTF

v_call: TRBV9
j_call: TRBJ1-1
cdr3_aa: CASSVAVAGNTEAFF

v_call: TRBV19
j_call: TRBJ1-1
cdr3_aa: CASDSTWGEAFF

v_call: TRBV9
j_call: TRBJ1-1
cdr3_aa: CASSVKDVGVNTEAFF

v_call: TRBV10-3
j_call: TRBJ1-1
cdr3_aa: CAIREDQGANTEAFF

v_call: TRBV5-5
j_call: TRBJ1-1
cdr3_aa: CASSLTGTEAFF

v_call: TRBV29-1
j_call: TRBJ2-1
cdr3_aa: CSVDYASYNEQFF

v_call: TRBV5-1
j_call: TRBJ2-5
cdr3_aa: CASSTRGQLGQETQYF

v_call: TRBV19
j_call: TRBJ2-2
cdr3_aa: CASTRSGELFF

v_call: TRBV7-6
j_call: TRBJ1-1
cdr3_aa: CASSSGQGNTEAFF

v_call: TRBV6-1
j_call: TRBJ1-2
cdr3_aa: CASSENSAGGYTF

v_call: TRBV21-1
j_call: TRBJ2-1
cdr3_aa: CGCGTNSYNEQFF

v_call: TRBV29-1
j_call: TRBJ2-7
cdr3_aa: CSVRQAAGGEQYF

v_call: TRBV29-1
j_call: TRBJ2-7
cdr3_aa: CSVTGTETYEQYF